This TCR beta chain is drawn from a study of quantifying T cell responses using KT2 cells. Study at large: RNA was reverse transcribed with TCR alpha and beta constant-region primers. The T4 ligation step was estimated to exceed 9% efficiency under optimum conditions.

Findings and limits, study-wide: At about one KT2 cell per 100,000 PBMC, KT2 sequences were still detected.

V was pared by 5 bases and J by 9 bases, with 4 bases of the junction left unmatched. The CDR3 loop spans 13 amino acids. CDR1 and CDR2 (germline): LGHNA, YNFKEQ. A single-stranded UMI oligo with SP2 sequence was ligated to cDNA 3' ends. First-round PCR used about 4 cycles and beta primers RC1.1 and RC1.2 covering TRBC1 and TRBC2. TCRdb recomputed calls from the UMI-ligation and nested PCR reads with MiXCR, one row per CDR3 protein. The sample shows some 50,000 distinct CDR3 sequences, roughly 12% of them seen only once. Fixed numbers of PBMC received varying amounts of KT2 cells. With respect to this clonotype: Its antigen is unidentified.

This chain links TRBV4-2 with TRBJ2-1, with TRBD1 matching 10 bases. Sequencing input: PBMCs spiked with cells of the T cell clone KT2. The TCR sequence derives from a human donor. The CDR3 DNA sequence: TGTGCCAGCAGCTTGACAGGGGGCGCTGAGCAGTTCTTC. This sequence encodes CASSLTGGAEQFF.